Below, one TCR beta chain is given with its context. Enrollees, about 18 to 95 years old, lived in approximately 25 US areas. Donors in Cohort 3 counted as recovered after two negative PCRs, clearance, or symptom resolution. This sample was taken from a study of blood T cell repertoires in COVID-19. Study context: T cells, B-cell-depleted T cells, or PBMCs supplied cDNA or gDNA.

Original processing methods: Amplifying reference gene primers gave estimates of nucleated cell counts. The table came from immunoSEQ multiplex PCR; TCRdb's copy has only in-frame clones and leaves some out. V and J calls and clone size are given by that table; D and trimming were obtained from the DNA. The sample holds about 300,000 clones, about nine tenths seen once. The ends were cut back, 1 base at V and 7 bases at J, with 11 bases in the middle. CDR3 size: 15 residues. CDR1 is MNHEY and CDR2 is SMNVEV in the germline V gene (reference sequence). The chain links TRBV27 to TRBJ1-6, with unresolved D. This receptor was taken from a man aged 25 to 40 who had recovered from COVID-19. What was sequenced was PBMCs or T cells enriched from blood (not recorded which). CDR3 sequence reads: CASSLLGAENSPLHF. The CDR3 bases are TGTGCCAGCAGTTTATTAGGAGCGGAGAATTCACCCCTCCACTTT.